A single TCR beta chain is shown here with its context. Its antigen remains unidentified. This entry comes from a study of vaccination and CD4 T cells after COVID-19. Germline V gives CDR1 SGHVS, CDR2 FNYEAQ. The CDR3 sequence is 13 residues long. V was clipped by 5 bases and J by 5 bases, with 12 bases between them. Treatment meaning: approximately nine-day PBMC culture with coronavirus spike peptide pools or control peptides (ViraFEST assay). The assay that was used to sequence DNA from cultured CD4+ T cells was the Oncomine TCR Beta short-read assay. TCRdb analysed the PCR reads with MiXCR anew, one entry per CDR3 protein. The data show approximately 9,900 distinct CDR3 sequences, 45% to 55% seen once.

Material for sequencing was CD4+ T cells from blood, cultured in vitro. This chain links TRBV7-6 with TRBJ2-5; a weak D match, TRBD2 (5 bases). This receptor was obtained from a human donor who had recovered from COVID-19. CDR3 DNA sequence: TGTGCCAGCAGCCCGGGCCCGGGGGAGACCCAGTACTTC. Translated, it gives CASSPGPGETQYF. Filled out from reference TRBV7-6 and TRBJ2-5, the complete variable domain reads GAGVSQSPRYKVTKRGQDVALRCDPISGHVSLYWYRQALGQGPEFLTYFNYEAQQDKSGLPNDRFSAERPEGSISTLTIQRTEQRDSAMYRCASSPGPGETQYFGPGTRLLVL.